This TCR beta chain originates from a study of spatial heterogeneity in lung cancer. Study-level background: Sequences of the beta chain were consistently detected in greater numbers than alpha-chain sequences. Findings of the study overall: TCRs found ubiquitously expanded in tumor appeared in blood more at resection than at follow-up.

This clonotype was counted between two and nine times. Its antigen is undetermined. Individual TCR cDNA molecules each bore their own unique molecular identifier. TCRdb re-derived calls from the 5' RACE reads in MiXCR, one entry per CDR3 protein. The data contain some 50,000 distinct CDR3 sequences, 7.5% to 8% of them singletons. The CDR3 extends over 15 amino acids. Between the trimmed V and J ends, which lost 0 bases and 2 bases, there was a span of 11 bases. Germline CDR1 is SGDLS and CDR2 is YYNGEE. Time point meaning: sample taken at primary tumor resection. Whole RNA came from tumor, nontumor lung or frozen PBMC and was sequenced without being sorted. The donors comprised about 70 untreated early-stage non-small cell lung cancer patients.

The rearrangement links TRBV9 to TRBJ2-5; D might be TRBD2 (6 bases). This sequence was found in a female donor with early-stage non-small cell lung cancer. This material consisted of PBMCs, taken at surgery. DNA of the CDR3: TGTGCCAGCAGCGTAGCGGCGGGGCGGCAAGAGACCCAGTACTTC. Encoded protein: CASSVAAGRQETQYF.